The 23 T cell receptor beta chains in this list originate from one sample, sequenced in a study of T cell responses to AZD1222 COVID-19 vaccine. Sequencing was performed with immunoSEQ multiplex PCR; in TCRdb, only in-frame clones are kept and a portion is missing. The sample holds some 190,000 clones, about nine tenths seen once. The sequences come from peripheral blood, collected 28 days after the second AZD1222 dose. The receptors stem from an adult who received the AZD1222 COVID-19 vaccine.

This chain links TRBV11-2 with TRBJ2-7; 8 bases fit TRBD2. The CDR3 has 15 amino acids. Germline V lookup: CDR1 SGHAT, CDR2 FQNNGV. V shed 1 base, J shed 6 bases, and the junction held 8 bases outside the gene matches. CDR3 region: CASSLGGSGTAEQYF. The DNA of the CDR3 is TGTGCCAGCAGCTTAGGCGGTAGCGGGACGGCCGAGCAGTACTTC. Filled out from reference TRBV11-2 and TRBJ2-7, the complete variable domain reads EAGVAQSPRYKIIEKRQSVAFWCNPISGHATLYWYQQILGQGPKLLIQFQNNGVVDDSQLPKDRFSAERLKGVDSTLKIQPAKLEDSAVYLCASSLGGSGTAEQYFGPGTRLTVT.

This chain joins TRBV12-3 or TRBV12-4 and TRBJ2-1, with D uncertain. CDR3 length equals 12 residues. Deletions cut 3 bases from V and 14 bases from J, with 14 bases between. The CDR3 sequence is CASSLVQARKFF. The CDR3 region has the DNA TGTGCCAGCAGTTTGGTCCAAGCTAGGAAGTTCTTC.

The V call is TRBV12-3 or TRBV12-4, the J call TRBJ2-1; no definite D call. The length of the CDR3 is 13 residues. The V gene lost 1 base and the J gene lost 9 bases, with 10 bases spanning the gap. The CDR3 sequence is CASSLEREGEQFF. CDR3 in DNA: TGTGCCAGCAGTTTAGAAAGGGAAGGTGAGCAGTTCTTC.

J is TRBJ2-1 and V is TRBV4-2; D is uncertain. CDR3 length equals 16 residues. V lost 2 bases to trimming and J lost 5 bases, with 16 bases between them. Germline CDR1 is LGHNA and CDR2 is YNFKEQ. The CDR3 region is CASSQPRLDEHNEQFF. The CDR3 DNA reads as TGTGCCAGCAGCCAACCGAGGCTAGATGAACACAATGAGCAGTTCTTC.

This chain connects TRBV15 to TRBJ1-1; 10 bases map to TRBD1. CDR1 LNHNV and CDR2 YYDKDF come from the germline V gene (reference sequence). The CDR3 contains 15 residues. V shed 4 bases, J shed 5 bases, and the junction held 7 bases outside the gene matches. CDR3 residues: CATSTGTGVETEAFF. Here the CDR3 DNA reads TGTGCCACCAGCACCGGGACAGGGGTGGAAACTGAAGCTTTCTTT.

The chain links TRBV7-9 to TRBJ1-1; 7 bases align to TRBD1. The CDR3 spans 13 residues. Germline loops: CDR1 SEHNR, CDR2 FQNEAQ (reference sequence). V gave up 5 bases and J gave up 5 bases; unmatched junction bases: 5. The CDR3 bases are TGTGCCAGCAGCCCAACGACAGGGACTGAAGCTTTCTTT. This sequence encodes CASSPTTGTEAFF.

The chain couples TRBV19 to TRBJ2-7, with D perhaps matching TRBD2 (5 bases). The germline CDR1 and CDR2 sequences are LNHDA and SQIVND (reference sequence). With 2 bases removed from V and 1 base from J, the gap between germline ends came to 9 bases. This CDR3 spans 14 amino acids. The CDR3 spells CASSISSRSYEQYF. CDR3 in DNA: TGTGCCAGTAGTATATCTAGCAGGTCCTACGAGCAGTACTTC.

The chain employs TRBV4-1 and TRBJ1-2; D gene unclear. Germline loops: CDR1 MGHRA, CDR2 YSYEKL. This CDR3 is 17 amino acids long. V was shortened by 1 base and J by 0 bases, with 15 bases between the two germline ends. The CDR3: CASSQGLGGRPNYGYTF. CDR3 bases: TGCGCCAGCAGCCAAGGACTGGGAGGACGTCCTAACTATGGCTACACCTTC.

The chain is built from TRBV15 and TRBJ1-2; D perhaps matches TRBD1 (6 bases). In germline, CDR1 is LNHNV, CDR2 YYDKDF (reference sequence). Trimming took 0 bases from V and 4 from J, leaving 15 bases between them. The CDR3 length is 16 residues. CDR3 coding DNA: TGTGCCACCAGCAGAGATTCAGCGACAGGTCGCTATGGCTACACCTTC. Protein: CATSRDSATGRYGYTF. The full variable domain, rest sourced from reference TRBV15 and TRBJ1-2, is DAMVIQNPRYQVTQFGKPVTLSCSQTLNHNVMYWYQQKSSQAPKLLFHYYDKDFNNEADTPDNFQSRRPNTSFCFLDIRSPGLGDTAMYLCATSRDSATGRYGYTFGSGTRLTVV.

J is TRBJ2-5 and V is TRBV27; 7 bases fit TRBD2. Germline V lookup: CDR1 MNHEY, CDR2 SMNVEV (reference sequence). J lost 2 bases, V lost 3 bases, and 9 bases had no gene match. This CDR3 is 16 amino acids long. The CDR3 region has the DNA TGTGCCAGCAGTTTGGGGGTGTTAGCGGGTCAAGAGACCCAGTACTTC. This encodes CASSLGVLAGQETQYF.

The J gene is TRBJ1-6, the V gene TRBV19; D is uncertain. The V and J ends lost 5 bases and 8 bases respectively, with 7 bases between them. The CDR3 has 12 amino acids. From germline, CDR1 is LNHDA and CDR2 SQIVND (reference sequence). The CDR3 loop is CASSPLDSPLHF. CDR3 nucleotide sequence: TGTGCCAGTAGTCCCCTGGATTCACCCCTCCACTTT.

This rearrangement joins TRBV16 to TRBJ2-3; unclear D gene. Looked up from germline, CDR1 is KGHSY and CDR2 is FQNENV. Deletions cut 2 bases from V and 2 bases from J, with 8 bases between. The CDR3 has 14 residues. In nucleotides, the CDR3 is TGTGCCAGCAGCCAAACGAGGTCCACAGATACGCAGTATTTT. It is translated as CASSQTRSTDTQYF. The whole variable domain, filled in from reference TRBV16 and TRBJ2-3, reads GEEVAQTPKHLVRGEGQKAKLYCAPIKGHSYVFWYQQVLKNEFKFLISFQNENVFDETGMPKERFSAKCLPNSPCSLEIQATKLEDSAVYFCASSQTRSTDTQYFGPGTRLTVL.

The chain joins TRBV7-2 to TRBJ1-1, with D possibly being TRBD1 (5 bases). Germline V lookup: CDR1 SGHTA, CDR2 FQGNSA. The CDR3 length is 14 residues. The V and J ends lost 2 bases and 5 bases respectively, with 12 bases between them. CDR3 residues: CASSLWGEATEAFF. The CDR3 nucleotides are TGTGCCAGCAGCTTATGGGGGGAGGCTACTGAAGCTTTCTTT.

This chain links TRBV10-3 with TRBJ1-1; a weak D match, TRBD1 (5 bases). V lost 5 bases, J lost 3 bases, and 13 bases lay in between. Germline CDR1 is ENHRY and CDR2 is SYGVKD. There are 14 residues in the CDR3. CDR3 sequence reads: CAISRQRGDTEAFF. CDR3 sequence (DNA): TGTGCCATCAGTCGACAGAGAGGGGACACTGAAGCTTTCTTT.

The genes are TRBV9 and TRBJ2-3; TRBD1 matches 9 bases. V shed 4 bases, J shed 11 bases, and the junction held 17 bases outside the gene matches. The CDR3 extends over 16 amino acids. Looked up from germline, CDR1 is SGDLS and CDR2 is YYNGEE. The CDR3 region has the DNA TGTGCCAGCAGCATATCCTGGGGACAGGGCGGTGGAGGGCAGTATTTT. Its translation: CASSISWGQGGGGQYF.

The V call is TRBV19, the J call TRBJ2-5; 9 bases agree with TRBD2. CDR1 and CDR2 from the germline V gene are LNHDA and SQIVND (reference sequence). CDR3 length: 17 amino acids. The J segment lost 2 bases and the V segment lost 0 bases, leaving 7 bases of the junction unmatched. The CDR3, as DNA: TGTGCCAGTAGTATAGATGGAGCGGGGGGCTGGCAAGAGACCCAGTACTTC. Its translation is CASSIDGAGGWQETQYF.

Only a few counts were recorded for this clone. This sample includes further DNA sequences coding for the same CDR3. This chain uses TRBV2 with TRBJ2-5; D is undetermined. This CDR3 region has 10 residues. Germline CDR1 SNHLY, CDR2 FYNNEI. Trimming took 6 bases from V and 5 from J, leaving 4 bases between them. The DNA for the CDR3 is TGTGCCAGCAGGGGGGAGACCCAGTACTTC. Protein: CASRGETQYF.

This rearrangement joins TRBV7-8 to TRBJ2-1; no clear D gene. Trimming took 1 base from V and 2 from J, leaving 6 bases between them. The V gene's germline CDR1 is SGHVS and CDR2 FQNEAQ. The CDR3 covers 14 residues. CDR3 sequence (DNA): TGTGCCAGCAGCTTAGAGGGCACCTACAATGAGCAGTTCTTC. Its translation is CASSLEGTYNEQFF.

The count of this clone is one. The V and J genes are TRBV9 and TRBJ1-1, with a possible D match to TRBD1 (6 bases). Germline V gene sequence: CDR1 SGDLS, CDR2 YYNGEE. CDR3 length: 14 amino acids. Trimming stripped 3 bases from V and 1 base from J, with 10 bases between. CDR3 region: CASSEQGRNTEAFF. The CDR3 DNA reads TGTGCCAGCAGCGAACAGGGTCGGAACACTGAAGCTTTCTTT.

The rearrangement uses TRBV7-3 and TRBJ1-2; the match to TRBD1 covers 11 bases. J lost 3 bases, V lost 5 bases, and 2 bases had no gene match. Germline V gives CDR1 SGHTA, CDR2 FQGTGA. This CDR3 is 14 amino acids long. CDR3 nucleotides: TGTGCCAGCAGCCGGGACAGGGGGGACTATGGCTACACCTTC. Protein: CASSRDRGDYGYTF.

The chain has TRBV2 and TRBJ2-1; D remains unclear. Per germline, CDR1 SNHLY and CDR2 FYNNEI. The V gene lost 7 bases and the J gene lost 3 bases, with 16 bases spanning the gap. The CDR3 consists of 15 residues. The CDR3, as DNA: TGTGCCAGCACTCAAAGGGTCTGGGACTACAATGAGCAGTTCTTC. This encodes CASTQRVWDYNEQFF.

CDR3 sequence reads: CASGFSPGERSNTGELFF. Written as DNA, the CDR3 is TGTGCTAGTGGTTTTTCGCCAGGGGAGCGGTCGAACACCGGGGAGCTGTTTTTT. The rearrangement uses TRBV12-5 and TRBJ2-2; D might be TRBD1 (6 bases). V dropped 3 bases and J dropped 0 bases, with 17 bases sitting between them. Germline V CDR1 and CDR2: LGHNT, FRNRAP. This CDR3 spans 18 amino acids.

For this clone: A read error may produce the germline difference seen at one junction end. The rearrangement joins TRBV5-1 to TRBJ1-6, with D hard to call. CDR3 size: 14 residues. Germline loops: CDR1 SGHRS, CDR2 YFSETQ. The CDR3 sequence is CASRPRVGDSPLHF. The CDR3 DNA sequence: TGCGCCAGCAGACCTCGGGTTGGGGATTCACCCCTTCACTTT.